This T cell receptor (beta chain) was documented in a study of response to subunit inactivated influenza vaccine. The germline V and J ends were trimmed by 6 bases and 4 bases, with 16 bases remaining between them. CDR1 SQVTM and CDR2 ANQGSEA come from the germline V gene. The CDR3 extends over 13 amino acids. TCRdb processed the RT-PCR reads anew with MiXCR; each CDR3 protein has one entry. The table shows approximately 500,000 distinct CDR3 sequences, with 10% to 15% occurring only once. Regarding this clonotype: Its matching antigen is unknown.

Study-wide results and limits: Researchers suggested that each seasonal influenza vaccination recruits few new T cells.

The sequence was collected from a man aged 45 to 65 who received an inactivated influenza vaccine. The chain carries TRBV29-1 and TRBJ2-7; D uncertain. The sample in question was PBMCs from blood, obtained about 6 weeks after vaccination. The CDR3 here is CSVLVALEYEQYF. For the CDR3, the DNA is TGCAGCGTCTTGGTGGCGCTAGAATACGAGCAGTACTTC.